This T cell receptor beta chain stems from a study of T-cell reconstitution after alpha-beta-depleted transplantation in children. Between the trimmed V and J ends, which lost 2 bases and 6 bases, there was a span of 16 bases. CDR3 length equals 16 residues. The germline gives CDR1 SGHTA, CDR2 FQGNSA. Study findings and constraints: About two months after transplant, alpha-beta T cells reportedly came from several hundred expanded graft clones.

Library preparation (for TCRbeta) was performed with unique molecular identifiers. TCRdb fed the PCR reads into MiXCR, producing one record per CDR3 protein. Of 60,000 or so distinct CDR3 sequences in the sample, 44% were seen once. The sample holds a few counts of this clonotype. What it binds is not known. The sequencing used PBMCs, mostly from graft donor cells, collected 360 days after TCRalphabeta/CD19-depleted stem cell transplant. The J gene is TRBJ1-4, the V gene TRBV7-2; maybe TRBD1 (5 bases). The TCR was taken from a male patient between 5 and 17 years old who had a stem cell transplant for acute lymphoblastic leukemia, so the T cells may come from the graft donor. As DNA, the CDR3 is TGTGCCAGCAGCTTACCCGGGCAAGGGGTTTATGAAAAACTGTTTTTT. Its translation: CASSLPGQGVYEKLFF.